This TCR beta chain was sequenced during a study of blood T cell repertoires in COVID-19. Study as a whole: Sites across the United States, Italy and Spain contributed samples from acute and convalescent COVID-19.

The CDR3 has 14 residues. Germline values: CDR1 MNHEY, CDR2 SVGAGI. V lost 6 bases and J 2 bases, leaving 11 bases between the germline ends. The Seattle patients joined while their infection was active and were tracked longitudinally afterward. As handled by the study authors: Researchers report that nucleated cell counts were estimated from reference gene primer amplification. Sequenced by immunoSEQ multiplex PCR; TCRdb stores in-frame clones only, minus some. V and J calls and clone size come straight from that table; D and trimming were deduced from the DNA. Of hundreds of thousands of clones in the sample, around 80% are singletons; the top ten hold 0.95% to 1.5%. This clone was seen a few times.

This rearrangement joins TRBV6-5 to TRBJ1-5; D unclear. The receptor comes from a woman under 40 with COVID-19, enrolled during active disease. The specimen was peripheral blood. CDR3 residues: CASSLLKGNQPQHF. The CDR3 region has the DNA TGTGCCAGCAGCCTACTTAAAGGCAATCAGCCCCAGCATTTT.